The 10 T cell receptor beta chains given below trace back to one sample, sequenced in a study of beta chain features in type 1 diabetes. Reverse transcribing all isolated RNA meant expressed TCRB transcripts were sequenced. TCRdb keeps only in-frame clones here, not all; method: immunoSEQ multiplex PCR. The top ten hold 0.093% of the sample, which has about 620,000 clones, about 16% seen once. The sequenced sample was naive CD4+ T cells from blood. These receptors were taken from a young man in good health.

The chain recombines TRBV6-1 with TRBJ1-1; D gene unclear. V was clipped by 5 bases and J by 7 bases, with 11 bases between them. Germline lookup yields CDR1 MNHNS and CDR2 SASEGT. The CDR3 covers 12 residues. CDR3 loop: CASSLGRVEAFF. CDR3 bases: TGTGCCAGCAGTCTCGGACGGGTTGAAGCTTTCTTT.

This clone was picked up a small number of times. The rearrangement links TRBV11-2 to TRBJ2-7; TRBD2 might be the D (6 bases). This CDR3 contains 14 residues. V was clipped by 5 bases and J by 4 bases, with 15 bases between them. The germline gives CDR1 SGHAT, CDR2 FQNNGV. CDR3 coding DNA: TGTGCCAGCAGCACCCAACTGCGGGATTACGAGCAGTACTTC. Translated, it gives CASSTQLRDYEQYF.

The chain joins TRBV4-2 to TRBJ2-6, with D possibly being TRBD2 (5 bases). This CDR3 spans 16 amino acids. The germline gives CDR1 LGHNA, CDR2 YNFKEQ. V lost 4 bases to trimming and J lost 2 bases, with 12 bases between them. The CDR3 protein is CASSPRGSTGANVLTF. In nucleotides, the CDR3 is TGTGCCAGCAGCCCCAGAGGGTCTACTGGGGCCAACGTCCTGACTTTC.

This rearrangement joins TRBV29-1 to TRBJ1-2, with 7 bases fitting TRBD1. Germline V gene lookup returns CDR1 SQVTM and CDR2 ANQGSEA. Unmatched junction bases numbered 2, after V lost 5 bases and J lost 2 bases. This CDR3 has 12 residues. The CDR3 DNA is TGCAGCGTTCTGGGACAGAACTATGGCTACACCTTC. Its translation is CSVLGQNYGYTF.

The sample holds a few counts of this clone. The V gene is TRBV28, the J gene TRBJ2-5; 9 nucleotides agree with TRBD2. The germline V gene has CDR1 MDHEN and CDR2 SYDVKM. The CDR3 totals 13 residues. V shed 6 bases and J 5 bases; nucleotides not matched to a gene: 4. CDR3 sequence (DNA): TGTGCCAGCAGGGCGGGAGGGCGCGAGACCCAGTACTTC. Encoded protein: CASRAGGRETQYF.

V is TRBV5-4 and J is TRBJ2-5; D is possibly TRBD1 (5 bases). V was cut by 0 bases and J by 5 bases, with 14 bases left in between. This CDR3 is built from 15 residues. Germline assignment: CDR1 SGHNT and CDR2 YYREEE (reference sequence). The CDR3 loop is CASSLGQSPWETQYF. In DNA form, the CDR3 reads TGTGCCAGCAGCTTGGGACAGTCTCCGTGGGAGACCCAGTACTTC.

The chain combines TRBV7-9 with TRBJ1-2; 7 bases match TRBD1. The V and J ends lost 4 bases and 4 bases, in that order; junction bases with no gene match: 3. CDR3 length equals 13 residues. Germline CDR1 SEHNR, CDR2 FQNEAQ (reference sequence). CDR3 protein: CASSSDRAYGYTF. CDR3 nucleotides: TGTGCCAGCAGCTCTGACAGGGCCTATGGCTACACCTTC.

This clone was seen a few times. The chain recombines TRBV7-8 with TRBJ1-5; D is unresolved. Germline V CDR1 and CDR2: SGHVS, FQNEAQ. CDR3 length equals 17 residues. V lost 5 bases, J lost 2 bases, and 19 bases lay in between. CDR3 DNA: TGTGCCAGCAGCCCAGCCCCATCTCGGCGGGGCAATCAGCCCCAGCATTTT. Translation gives CASSPAPSRRGNQPQHF.

This clone was counted a few times. J is TRBJ2-6 and V is TRBV4-2; the match to TRBD1 covers 7 bases. The J segment lost 2 bases and the V segment lost 4 bases, leaving 2 bases of the junction unmatched. From germline, CDR1 is LGHNA and CDR2 YNFKEQ. CDR3 length equals 15 residues. CDR3 DNA sequence: TGTGCCAGCAGCCCACAGGGGACTGGGGCCAACGTCCTGACTTTC. Translation gives CASSPQGTGANVLTF.

This clone turned up a few times. This rearrangement joins TRBV7-9 to TRBJ1-2; weak D call: TRBD1 (5 bases). The CDR3 sequence is 17 residues long. Germline-derived CDR1 and CDR2 are SEHNR and FQNEAQ (reference sequence). The germline V and J ends were trimmed by 4 bases and 6 bases, with 24 bases remaining between them. CDR3 sequence (DNA): TGTGCCAGCAGCTCCCCCCAAATCGGCAGGGAAGAGGATGGCTACACCTTC. Protein sequence: CASSSPQIGREEDGYTF. Full variable domain (missing parts from reference TRBV7-9 and TRBJ1-2): DTGVSQNPRHKITKRGQNVTFRCDPISEHNRLYWYRQTLGQGPEFLTYFQNEAQLEKSRLLSDRFSAERPKGSFSTLEIQRTEQGDSAMYLCASSSPQIGREEDGYTFGSGTRLTVV.